These 15 T cell receptor beta chains were all obtained from the same sample, sequenced in a study of CD8+ T cells in alopecia areata. RNA extraction and reverse transcription yielded cDNA as sequencing template. Some clones are missing from TCRdb's copy, which holds only in-frame ones; the method was immunoSEQ multiplex PCR. The table lists approximately 110,000 clones, 56% of them singletons. Described treatment: oral pan-JAK inhibitor, 5-10 mg twice daily. The material sequenced was CD4+ T cells sorted from blood, taken at week 24, from a patient treated with tofacitinib. The receptors derive from a human donor with alopecia areata.

This clone has a single count. J is TRBJ2-3 and V is TRBV7-2; a weak D match, TRBD2 (6 bases). CDR1 is SGHTA, CDR2 FQGNSA, per germline. The CDR3 sequence is 17 residues long. Trimming stripped 2 bases from V and 10 bases from J, with 25 bases between. CDR3 nucleotides: TGTGCCAGCAGCTTAAATCTTGGGCGGCAGGGAGGAGGAGCGCAGTATTTT. Protein: CASSLNLGRQGGGAQYF.

The gene calls are TRBV12-5 and TRBJ2-3; 7 positions match TRBD2. The CDR3 consists of 13 residues. Germline trimming cut 7 bases from V and 5 bases from J; bases unmatched to any gene: 6. The V gene's germline CDR1 is LGHNT and CDR2 FRNRAP. Written as DNA, the CDR3 is TGTGCTAGTGTCGCCTGGGAGGGAGATACGCAGTATTTT. It specifies CASVAWEGDTQYF.

The rearrangement links TRBV5-6 to TRBJ2-4; tentative D call: TRBD1 (5 bases). This CDR3 region has 15 residues. Per the germline V gene, CDR1 is SGHDT and CDR2 is YYEEEE. Trimming cost V 4 bases and J 3 bases, with 14 bases left between them. In DNA, the CDR3 is TGTGCCAGCAGCGGGTGGGGCAAGGACAAAAACATTCAGTACTTC. Protein: CASSGWGKDKNIQYF.

The rearrangement links TRBV2 to TRBJ2-1; 10 bases line up with TRBD2. V shed 4 bases and J 5 bases; nucleotides not matched to a gene: 5. The CDR3 has 15 amino acids. Germline values: CDR1 SNHLY, CDR2 FYNNEI. The CDR3 DNA sequence: TGTGCCAGCAGTGCCAGCGGGAGGGCCGACAATGAGCAGTTCTTC. Translating gives CASSASGRADNEQFF.

This clone occurred a few times. The rearrangement uses TRBV11-3 and TRBJ2-3, with 7 bases matching TRBD2. The CDR3 contains 17 residues. J gave up 4 bases and V 5 bases, and 15 bases lay outside the gene matches. Looked up from germline, CDR1 is SGHNT and CDR2 is YENEEA. In DNA form, the CDR3 reads TGTGCCAGCAGCCGTCGGGGGGTCGGCGGGGGTGCAGATACGCAGTATTTT. Translating gives CASSRRGVGGGADTQYF.

The gene calls are TRBV5-1 and TRBJ2-3, with unresolved D. Trimming cost V 0 bases and J 2 bases, with 10 bases left between them. This CDR3 has 15 amino acids. Germline CDR1 and CDR2: SGHRS and YFSETQ. The CDR3 loop is CASSLGSGSTDTQYF. As DNA, the CDR3 is TGCGCCAGCAGCTTGGGGTCAGGCTCCACAGATACGCAGTATTTT.

The J gene is TRBJ1-5, the V gene TRBV7-2, with 9 nucleotides matching TRBD1. Germline values: CDR1 SGHTA, CDR2 FQGNSA. CDR3 size: 15 residues. V lost 8 bases, J lost 1 base, and 6 bases stayed unmatched. The CDR3 DNA sequence: TGTGCCAGCGGGTGGGACAGGGCCAGCAATCAGCCCCAGCATTTT. This codes for CASGWDRASNQPQHF.

The V gene is TRBV5-1, the J gene TRBJ1-1, with D possibly matching TRBD1 (5 bases). Germline V gene data show CDR1 as SGHRS and CDR2 as YFSETQ. V lost 1 base to trimming and J lost 4 bases, with 14 bases between them. This CDR3 is built from 15 residues. In DNA form, the CDR3 reads TGCGCCAGCAGCTTGTTATTATCCGGGGGCACTGAAGCTTTCTTT. Residues: CASSLLLSGGTEAFF.

V gene TRBV4-3 combines with J gene TRBJ2-4; a weak D match, TRBD1 (6 bases). Trimming removed 4 bases at V and 2 bases at J, with 12 bases between. This CDR3 region has 15 residues. Germline values: CDR1 LGHNA, CDR2 YSLEER. The CDR3 DNA is TGCGCCAGCAGCCGTTCCGGGACAACCAAAAACATTCAGTACTTC. It encodes CASSRSGTTKNIQYF.

This clone was counted only a few times. This chain's CDR3 is CASSQEGGPNTEAFF. CDR3 nucleotide sequence: TGTGCCAGCAGCCAAGAGGGGGGCCCGAACACTGAAGCTTTCTTT. This rearrangement joins TRBV4-2 to TRBJ1-1, with D perhaps matching TRBD1 (6 bases). This CDR3 is 15 amino acids long. Trimming removed 0 bases from V and 1 base from J, with 9 bases in between. Germline V gene lookup returns CDR1 LGHNA and CDR2 YNFKEQ.

The gene calls are TRBV30 and TRBJ2-2, with TRBD1 matching 9 bases. After removal of 5 bases from V and 7 bases from J, the junction contained 2 bases not matched to a gene. CDR1 is GTSNPN and CDR2 is SVGIG in the germline V gene (reference sequence). The CDR3 length is 12 residues. The CDR3 loop reads CAWGQGFGELFF. In DNA, the CDR3 is TGTGCCTGGGGACAGGGGTTCGGGGAGCTGTTTTTT.

The table lists this clone with a few counts. The chain has TRBV29-1 and TRBJ2-2; the match to TRBD2 covers 10 bases. Trimming cost V 6 bases and J 0 bases; bases outside gene matches: 10. Germline V gene data show CDR1 as SQVTM and CDR2 as ANQGSEA. The CDR3 has 17 residues. In nucleotides, the CDR3 is TGCAGCGTCCGGAGACTAGCGGGCCAATCGAACACCGGGGAGCTGTTTTTT. Amino acids: CSVRRLAGQSNTGELFF.

This clone appeared a single time. The chain recombines TRBV7-2 with TRBJ1-3; 8 bases agree with TRBD1. The CDR3 has 14 amino acids. V lost 4 bases, J lost 16 bases, and 15 bases stayed unmatched. CDR1 is SGHTA, CDR2 FQGNSA, per germline. The CDR3 sequence is CASSYPGTGRGLYF. The CDR3 bases are TGTGCCAGCAGCTATCCCGGGACAGGCCGTGGGTTGTATTTT. The variable domain in full, completed from reference TRBV7-2 and TRBJ1-3, reads GAGVSQSPSNKVTEKGKDVELRCDPISGHTALYWYRQSLGQGLEFLIYFQGNSAPDKSGLPSDRFSAERTGGSVSTLTIQRTQQEDSAVYLCASSYPGTGRGLYFGEGSWLTVV.

This chain joins TRBV30 and TRBJ2-4, with a weak D call TRBD2 (5 bases). CDR3 length: 19 amino acids. V dropped 0 bases and J dropped 3 bases, with 24 bases sitting between them. Germline values: CDR1 GTSNPN, CDR2 SVGIG (reference sequence). CDR3 loop: CAWSVRLWTFLGGKNIQYF. The DNA of the CDR3 is TGTGCCTGGAGTGTACGGCTTTGGACGTTCCTAGGAGGCAAAAACATTCAGTACTTC.

Only a few counts were recorded for this clone. The chain uses TRBV6-5 and TRBJ2-5; 7 bases fit TRBD2. The germline V gene encodes CDR1 MNHEY and CDR2 SVGAGI. The CDR3 is made up of 13 amino acids. V dropped 7 bases and J dropped 4; count of bases not matched to a gene: 6. CDR3 nucleotides: TGTGCCAGCACATCCCCGGGAGGAGAGACCCAGTACTTC. Amino acid sequence: CASTSPGGETQYF.